The 21 T cell receptor beta chains below come from one sample, sequenced in a study of metastatic and nonmetastatic thyroid tumors. TCRdb reprocessed the PCR reads using MiXCR. The sample lists tens of thousands of clones; 23% were seen once. Treatment of any kind had been given to no patient before thyroid surgery. Specimen: blood. These TCRs come from a male donor with papillary thyroid cancer or a benign thyroid nodule (not recorded which). Some clones in this sample may be carry-over from other donors' samples.

This clone was seen at least ten times. This chain links TRBV7-2 with TRBJ2-7, with 8 bases lining up with TRBD2. Germline V CDR1 and CDR2: SGHTA, FQGNSA. With 1 base clipped from V and 3 bases from J, the junction kept 5 bases outside the gene matches. The CDR3 is made up of 15 amino acids. CDR3 residues: CASSLVVSGNYEQYF. Here the CDR3 DNA reads TGTGCCAGCAGCTTAGTGGTTAGCGGGAACTACGAGCAGTACTTC.

This clone appeared a few times. The CDR3 loop is CASTGSNQPQHF. The CDR3 DNA sequence: TGTGCCAGCACGGGTAGCAATCAGCCCCAGCATTTT. The genes are TRBV6-1 and TRBJ1-5; D is unresolved. The CDR3 totals 12 residues. V shed 7 bases and J shed 0 bases, with 4 bases lying between them. Germline lookup yields CDR1 MNHNS and CDR2 SASEGT.

This clone was seen a few times. The rearrangement joins TRBV20-1 to TRBJ2-5, with a possible D match to TRBD2 (6 bases). The V end lost 1 base, the J end lost 5 bases, and 20 bases lay between the germline ends. CDR1 and CDR2 from the germline V gene are DFQATT and SNEGSKA (reference sequence). The CDR3 is 16 amino acids. CDR3 nucleotide sequence: TGCAGTGCTAGAGCCCACTATCCTAGCGATGGGGAGACCCAGTACTTC. It codes for CSARAHYPSDGETQYF.

This clone has a count of ten or more. Different DNA sequences within this sample yield the same CDR3. The V gene is TRBV29-1, the J gene TRBJ1-1; possibly TRBD1 for D (5 bases). Germline V gene sequence: CDR1 SQVTM, CDR2 ANQGSEA. Trimming left V 4 bases short and J 4 bases short, with 10 bases between. The CDR3 consists of 12 residues. The CDR3 sequence is CSVAHGATEAFF. The CDR3, as DNA: TGCAGCGTTGCACACGGGGCCACTGAAGCTTTCTTT. Using reference TRBV29-1 and TRBJ1-1 for the parts outside the CDR3, the full variable domain is SAVISQKPSRDICQRGTSLTIQCQVDSQVTMMFWYRQQPGQSLTLIATANQGSEATYESGFVIDKFPISRPNLTFSTLTVSNMSPEDSSIYLCSVAHGATEAFFGQGTRLTVV.

This clone was counted a few times. The chain combines TRBV9 with TRBJ1-1, with 7 positions matching TRBD1. CDR3 length: 12 residues. Germline V gives CDR1 SGDLS, CDR2 YYNGEE. The J segment lost 11 bases and the V segment lost 0 bases, leaving 4 bases of the junction unmatched. This chain's CDR3 is CASSVGDSWAFF. CDR3 bases: TGTGCCAGCAGCGTAGGGGACAGTTGGGCTTTCTTT. Based on the CDR3 plus reference TRBV9 and TRBJ1-1, the full variable domain is DSGVTQTPKHLITATGQRVTLRCSPRSGDLSVYWYQQSLDQGLQFLIQYYNGEERAKGNILERFSAQQFPDLHSELNLSSLELGDSALYFCASSVGDSWAFFGQGTRLTVV.

V and J are TRBV7-8 and TRBJ1-2, with TRBD1 identical over 7 bases. The CDR3 sequence is 15 residues long. CDR1 is SGHVS and CDR2 is FQNEAQ in the germline V gene. The V gene end was trimmed by 4 bases and the J gene end by 8 bases; junction bases not matched to a gene: 13. The CDR3 loop reads CASSSSRTGYPGYTF. The CDR3, as DNA: TGTGCCAGCAGCTCCTCCCGGACAGGCTATCCGGGCTACACCTTC.

This clone has a count of ten or more. The V and J genes are TRBV20-1 and TRBJ2-7; tentative D call: TRBD1 (5 bases). Germline V gene lookup returns CDR1 DFQATT and CDR2 SNEGSKA (reference sequence). The CDR3 contains 14 residues. V gave up 2 bases and J gave up 4 bases, with 15 bases separating them. CDR3 nucleotide sequence: TGCAGTGCTAGAACAACTAACAGGTTATACGAGCAGTACTTC. It encodes CSARTTNRLYEQYF.

This chain connects TRBV20-1 to TRBJ2-2; D unresolved. From germline, CDR1 is DFQATT and CDR2 SNEGSKA (reference sequence). V lost 1 base and J 0 bases, leaving 6 bases between the germline ends. CDR3 length: 14 amino acids. The CDR3 region is CSARGTSNTGELFF. In DNA form, the CDR3 reads TGCAGTGCTAGAGGCACTTCGAACACCGGGGAGCTGTTTTTT.

The chain joins TRBV3-1 to TRBJ2-1; TRBD2 is a possible D gene (5 bases). This CDR3 region has 14 residues. Looked up from germline, CDR1 is LGHDT and CDR2 is YNNKEL (reference sequence). Trimming stripped 2 bases from V and 6 bases from J, with 11 bases between. In DNA, the CDR3 is TGTGCCAGCAGCCAACCCACTAGTCTCAATGAGCAGTTCTTC. It specifies CASSQPTSLNEQFF.

This clone was counted many times. The identical CDR3 is also encoded by other nucleotide sequences in the sample. The chain links TRBV14 to TRBJ2-5; 12 bases map to TRBD2. Germline loops: CDR1 SGHDN, CDR2 FVKESK. Trimming at V came to 2 bases and at J to 2 bases, leaving 9 bases not matched to a gene. The CDR3 is 18 residues long. CDR3 coding DNA: TGTGCCAGCAGCCAAATCCCTAGCGGGAGGGCCCCACAAGAGACCCAGTACTTC. Translation: CASSQIPSGRAPQETQYF.

The chain recombines TRBV19 with TRBJ2-7; perhaps TRBD2 as D (7 bases). Per germline, CDR1 LNHDA and CDR2 SQIVND (reference sequence). The CDR3 totals 14 residues. The V end lost 1 base, the J end lost 7 bases, and 14 bases lay between the germline ends. CDR3 protein: CASSIAGGSREQYF. The DNA for the CDR3 is TGTGCCAGTAGTATAGCGGGGGGCTCACGGGAGCAGTACTTC.

This clone was observed many times. This rearrangement joins TRBV2 to TRBJ2-1; 8 positions agree with TRBD2. The germline V gene has CDR1 SNHLY and CDR2 FYNNEI. The V segment lost 4 bases and the J segment 9 bases; nucleotides outside the gene matches: 11. The CDR3 covers 15 residues. In DNA, the CDR3 is TGTGCCAGCAGTGGTGGGGCTCTCCGGGGGGGTGAGCAGTTCTTC. It yields the protein CASSGGALRGGEQFF.

J is TRBJ1-4 and V is TRBV11-2; maybe TRBD1 (6 bases). Germline CDR1 and CDR2: SGHAT and FQNNGV. Trimming cost V 1 base and J 9 bases, with 12 bases left between them. This CDR3 comprises 14 residues. CDR3 DNA sequence: TGTGCCAGCAGCTTAGCACAGGGCGTAAAAAAACTGTTTTTT. Its translation: CASSLAQGVKKLFF.

This clone was seen repeatedly, ten times or more. V is TRBV6-1 and J is TRBJ2-2; D perhaps matches TRBD1 (6 bases). CDR1 and CDR2 from the germline V gene are MNHNS and SASEGT. The CDR3 runs to 12 residues. Trimming stripped 10 bases from V and 7 bases from J, with 13 bases between. The CDR3 nucleotides read TGTGCCACCAGACAGGCGGACGGGGAGCTGTTTTTT. This sequence encodes CATRQADGELFF.

A remark on this clone: This may arise from a read error, as a much more abundant clone is one base away. Distinct nucleotide sequences in the sample also encode this CDR3. V usage is TRBV7-2 and J usage is TRBJ1-1; D unclear. The CDR3 is 15 residues long. The germline CDR1 and CDR2 sequences are SGHTA and FQGNSA. V was cut by 1 base and J by 0 bases, with 9 bases left in between. The CDR3 spells CASSLVSGMNTEAFF. The CDR3 DNA sequence: TGTGCCAGCAGCTTAGTTTCAGGAATGAACACTGAAGCTTTCTTT. Supplemented by reference TRBV7-2 and TRBJ1-1, the full variable domain reads GAGVSQSPSNKVTEKGKDVELRCDPISGHTALYWYRQSLGQGLEFLIYFQGNSAPDKSGLPSDRFSAERTGGSVSTLTIQRTQQEDSAVYLCASSLVSGMNTEAFFGQGTRLTVV.

The chain employs TRBV6-1 and TRBJ2-7, with unresolved D. Germline loops: CDR1 MNHNS, CDR2 SASEGT. The CDR3 has 12 residues. Between the trimmed V and J ends, which lost 3 bases and 5 bases, there was a span of 8 bases. CDR3 nucleotide sequence: TGTGCCAGCAGTGAGGGCCCCCACGAGCAGTACTTC. This encodes CASSEGPHEQYF.

V usage is TRBV27 and J usage is TRBJ2-4; TRBD2 matches 7 bases. Germline CDR1 is MNHEY and CDR2 is SMNVEV (reference sequence). The CDR3 has 14 amino acids. The V gene end was trimmed by 1 base and the J gene end by 8 bases; junction bases not matched to a gene: 5. Here the CDR3 DNA reads TGTGCCAGCAGTTTATTTGCGGGAGAGTACATTCAGTACTTC. Amino acids: CASSLFAGEYIQYF.

This clone was picked up many times. The J gene is TRBJ1-1, the V gene TRBV2, with 10 bases identical to TRBD1. With V trimmed by 4 bases and J by 7 bases, 3 bases remained unmatched. Per the germline V gene, CDR1 is SNHLY and CDR2 is FYNNEI. The CDR3 runs to 13 residues. CDR3 bases: TGTGCCAGCAGTGCGGACAGGGGGTTTGAAGCTTTCTTT. This encodes CASSADRGFEAFF. Full variable domain (outside the CDR3, taken from reference TRBV2 and TRBJ1-1): EPEVTQTPSHQVTQMGQEVILRCVPISNHLYFYWYRQILGQKVEFLVSFYNNEISEKSEIFDDQFSVERPDGSNFTLKIRSTKLEDSAMYFCASSADRGFEAFFGQGTRLTVV.

This clone showed up just a few times. This may be a read error, as it is one base from a much larger clone. The chain's CDR3 is CSMHRDIQETQYF. The CDR3 coding sequence is TGCAGCATGCACCGGGACATCCAAGAGACCCAGTACTTC. The V and J genes are TRBV29-1 and TRBJ2-5; possible D gene TRBD1, 6 bases. Germline V CDR1 and CDR2: SQVTM, ANQGSEA. V was pared by 8 bases and J by 1 base, with 14 bases between. CDR3 length: 13 residues.

This clone showed up many times. The V gene is TRBV7-8, the J gene TRBJ2-7; D call uncertain. The CDR3 loop spans 14 amino acids. Germline V gene sequence: CDR1 SGHVS, CDR2 FQNEAQ. Trimming stripped 8 bases from V and 0 bases from J, with 14 bases between. CDR3 protein: CASLSEQSSYEQYF. CDR3 coding DNA: TGTGCCAGCCTCTCAGAACAGAGCTCCTACGAGCAGTACTTC.

On this clone: An end of the junction differs from the germline gene, which may be a read error. V usage is TRBV13 and J usage is TRBJ2-1; D might be TRBD1 (6 bases). CDR3 size: 17 residues. The germline V gene encodes CDR1 PRHDT and CDR2 FYEKMQ (reference sequence). The chain's CDR3 is CVSSFSTPGHPYNEQFF. CDR3 nucleotides: TGTGTCAGCAGCTTCTCAACTCCGGGACACCCATACAATGAGCAGTTCTTC.